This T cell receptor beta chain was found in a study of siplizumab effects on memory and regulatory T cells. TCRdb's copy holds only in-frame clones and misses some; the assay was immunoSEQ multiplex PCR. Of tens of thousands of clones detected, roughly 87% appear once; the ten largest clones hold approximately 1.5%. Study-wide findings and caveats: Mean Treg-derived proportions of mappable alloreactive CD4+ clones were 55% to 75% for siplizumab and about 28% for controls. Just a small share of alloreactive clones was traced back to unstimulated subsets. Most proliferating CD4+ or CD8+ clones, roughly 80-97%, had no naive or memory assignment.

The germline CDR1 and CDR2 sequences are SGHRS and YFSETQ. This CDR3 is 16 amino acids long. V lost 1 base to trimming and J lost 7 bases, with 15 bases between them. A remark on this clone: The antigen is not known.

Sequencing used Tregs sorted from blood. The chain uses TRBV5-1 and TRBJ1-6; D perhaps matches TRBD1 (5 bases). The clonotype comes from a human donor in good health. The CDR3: CASSLTQADRNSPLHF. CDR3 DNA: TGCGCCAGCAGCTTGACACAGGCCGACAGAAATTCACCCCTCCACTTT.